Sequencing of this T cell receptor (beta chain) was carried out in a study of identical twins. The study, taken as a whole, reports: Within cord blood, abundant beta clonotypes carried fewer insertions, but memory repertoires showed no such trend. Surplus twin overlap in beta out-of-frame sequences was less pronounced. Models predicted too little out-of-frame TCR alpha sharing in monozygotic twins.

This clonotype appeared a single time. The antigen remains undetermined. Per the germline V gene, CDR1 is DFQATT and CDR2 is SNEGSKA (reference sequence). The V and J ends lost 6 bases and 5 bases, in that order; junction bases with no gene match: 9. This CDR3 is 16 amino acids long. Template switching supplied a universal primer site; unique molecular identifiers were carried on the cDNA. TCRdb independently ran MiXCR on the 5' RACE reads; one entry per CDR3 protein. The sample contains 1.5 million to 2 million distinct CDR3 sequences, more than 30% of which appear only once. The chain combines TRBV20-1 with TRBJ2-3; TRBD2 matches 15 bases. This clonotype was sampled from a newborn girl in good health. Sequenced sample: cord blood. The CDR3 DNA reads TGCAGTGCCGATAGGACTAGCGGGGGGGCGGGAGATACGCAGTATTTT. Its protein product is CSADRTSGGAGDTQYF.